This is a list of T cell receptor beta chains from one sample in a study of identical twins. TCRdb analysed the 5' RACE reads with MiXCR anew, one entry per CDR3 protein. The table records about 690,000 distinct CDR3 sequences, around 5.7% of them present only once. Sequencing used naive T cells sorted from blood. These receptors originate from a man in his late teens or twenties in good health. Both conserved end residues are part of each CDR3. D genes are given only for firm matches. Expanded clones are given a class, and other clones once, few, many or no size at all.

>many|TRBJ2-7|TRBV20-1|-
CSARAPPSLAVHEQYF
TGCAGTGCTAGAGCTCCCCCGTCACTAGCTGTCCACGAGCAGTACTTC
>many|TRBJ1-2|TRBV29-1|-
CSVDRDYGYTF
TGCAGCGTTGACAGGGACTATGGCTACACCTTC
>-|TRBJ2-4|TRBV20-1|-
CSASRPFSSGLAKNIQYF
TGCAGTGCTAGTCGGCCCTTTTCATCTGGTCTAGCCAAAAACATTCAGTACTTC
>few|TRBJ1-4|TRBV9|-
CASSVAAGKEEKLFF
TGTGCCAGCAGCGTAGCGGCGGGGAAGGAGGAAAAACTGTTTTTT
>-|TRBJ2-7|TRBV5-1|TRBD1
CASSTTGGHEQYF
TGCGCCAGCAGCACAACAGGGGGCCACGAGCAGTACTTC
>-|TRBJ2-1|TRBV2|TRBD1
CASSELDRDNEQFF
TGTGCCAGCAGTGAACTGGACAGGGATAATGAGCAGTTCTTC
>many|TRBJ1-5|TRBV9|-
CASSVASDQPQHF
TGTGCCAGCAGCGTAGCTTCAGACCAGCCCCAGCATTTT
>-|TRBJ2-3|TRBV19|TRBD2
CASSISFSASGTTDTQYF
TGTGCCAGTAGTATAAGTTTTTCAGCTAGCGGGACGACAGATACGCAGTATTTT
>few|TRBJ1-5|TRBV28|-
CASRRGLGPNQPQHF
TGTGCCAGCAGAAGAGGACTGGGGCCTAATCAGCCCCAGCATTTT
>few|TRBJ2-5|TRBV27|TRBD2
CASSLMSAGGQETQYF
TGTGCCAGCAGTTTAATGTCGGCGGGAGGACAAGAGACCCAGTACTTC
>many|TRBJ1-4|TRBV6-1|TRBD1
CASSKGQGLDEKLFF
TGTGCCAGCAGTAAGGGACAGGGTTTGGATGAAAAACTGTTTTTT
>few|TRBJ2-7|TRBV7-9|-
CASSLDRTQDEQYF
TGTGCCAGCAGCCTAGATCGGACACAGGACGAGCAGTACTTC
>-|TRBJ2-5|TRBV15|-
CATSAPSQGETQYF
TGTGCCACCAGCGCCCCCTCCCAGGGCGAGACCCAGTACTTC
>many|TRBJ1-1|TRBV20-1|-
CSARDFRDTTEAFF
TGCAGTGCTAGAGATTTCCGAGATACCACTGAAGCTTTCTTT
>many|TRBJ2-5|TRBV28|-
CASTPVGGQETQYF
TGTGCCAGCACCCCGGTAGGAGGGCAAGAGACCCAGTACTTC
>many|TRBJ1-1|TRBV10-3|-
CAISEEGEAFF
TGTGCCATCAGTGAAGAGGGTGAAGCTTTCTTT
>-|TRBJ2-5|TRBV11-2|TRBD2
CASSSPDLAGVGETQYF
TGTGCCAGCAGCTCGCCCGATTTGGCGGGAGTGGGAGAGACCCAGTACTTC
>many|TRBJ2-1|TRBV5-1|-
CASSTQGFNEQFF
TGCGCCAGCAGCACACAGGGATTCAATGAGCAGTTCTTC